This is a list of T cell receptor beta chains from one sample in a study of CD8+CD57+ T cells in acquired aplastic anemia. One entry per CDR3 protein results from TCRdb running MiXCR on the reads. This table has hundreds of thousands of distinct CDR3 sequences, 25% to 40% appearing once. The sequencing input was sorted CD4+, CD8+, or CD8+CD57+ T cells (not recorded which) from PBMCs. The receptors derive from a human donor with aplastic anemia. Each CDR3 is given with its conserved first and last residue.

j_call | v_call | cdr3_aa
TRBJ2-1 | TRBV20-1 | CSASSQLVDNEQLF
TRBJ2-2 | TRBV9 | CASTGGLNTGELFF
TRBJ1-1 | TRBV7-3 | CASSLTGQVGTEAFF
TRBJ2-2 | TRBV9 | CASSVASDRATGELFF
TRBJ1-5 | TRBV19 | CASSPGGQGNQPQHF
TRBJ1-3 | TRBV7-9 | CASSLDTTGNTIYF
TRBJ2-1 | TRBV9 | CASSETGTSGGPRVNEQFF
TRBJ1-6 | TRBV2 | CASRESSYNSPLHF
TRBJ1-1 | TRBV2 | CASSPIRRLNTEAFF
TRBJ2-2 | TRBV11-2 | CASSPVNFGSGGGELFF
TRBJ1-1 | TRBV5-1 | CASSLDGREAFF
TRBJ2-2 | TRBV30 | CAWSFRESTGELFF
TRBJ2-7 | TRBV2 | CASSLSGGLPYEQYF
TRBJ1-5 | TRBV7-9 | CASSPGQGAQPQHF
TRBJ1-5 | TRBV19 | CASSIPYGGGNQPQHF
TRBJ1-1 | TRBV29-1 | CSVEGLGNEAFF
TRBJ2-1 | TRBV11-2 | CASSLGGGGLAGVFEQFF
TRBJ2-2 | TRBV7-9 | CASSLGYRASGELFF
TRBJ1-5 | TRBV2 | CASSESANSNQPQHF
TRBJ2-5 | TRBV20-1 | CSASDPLGSETQYF
TRBJ1-1 | TRBV19 | CASSIQTGTEAFF
TRBJ2-1 | TRBV24-1 | CATSEAGYNEQFF
TRBJ1-1 | TRBV5-8 | CASSWLRGLNTEAFF
TRBJ2-7 | TRBV10-3 | CAIGPGQTYEQYF
TRBJ2-3 | TRBV30 | CAWSAFGDTQYF
TRBJ1-6 | TRBV19 | CASSLRQGGNSPLHF
TRBJ1-2 | TRBV10-3 | CASGGQGTNYGYTF
TRBJ2-4 | TRBV5-6 | CASSFGLTATKNIQYF
TRBJ1-1 | TRBV20-1 | CSARDTRQQAFF
TRBJ2-2 | TRBV10-3 | CATRQVLADTGELFF
TRBJ1-5 | TRBV2 | CASTKLDRGNQPQHF
TRBJ1-3 | TRBV29-1 | CSVDRLRVSGNTIYF
TRBJ2-7 | TRBV6-1 | CASSIRGKGYEQYF
TRBJ1-5 | TRBV24-1 | CATSSRGRQPQHF
TRBJ1-1 | TRBV30 | CAWSPVRGQNTEAFF
TRBJ2-7 | TRBV6-1 | CATLLAGGDEQYF
TRBJ2-1 | TRBV6-1 | CASSPYLGEQFF
TRBJ1-6 | TRBV7-9 | CASSSKVNSPLHF
TRBJ1-1 | TRBV7-2 | CASSYDSSGNTEAFF
TRBJ1-2 | TRBV30 | CAWRAGTYGYTF
TRBJ1-1 | TRBV5-1 | CASSSDTNRDRVRNTEAFF
TRBJ1-2 | TRBV10-3 | CAISTRDSNYGYTF
TRBJ2-1 | TRBV7-2 | CASSLARQGAREQFF
TRBJ2-7 | TRBV20-1 | CSADGRPSYEQYF
TRBJ1-3 | TRBV13 | CASSLRAEVASGNTIYF
TRBJ2-5 | TRBV27 | CASSMDRRPQETQYF
TRBJ2-5 | TRBV19 | CASRSGQGAGETQYF
TRBJ2-7 | TRBV11-2 | CASSPLASIYSYEQYF
TRBJ1-1 | TRBV7-2 | CASSLAWNTEAFF
TRBJ2-7 | TRBV10-3 | CAISGTDRSYEQYF
TRBJ2-7 | TRBV9 | CASSGEMSSYEQYF
TRBJ1-1 | TRBV25-1 | CASSEEGRNTEAFF
TRBJ1-1 | TRBV20-1 | CSARPQTGSNTEAFF
TRBJ2-3 | TRBV29-1 | CSVEGVAGLSDTQYF
TRBJ1-6 | TRBV30 | CAWSVRTGYSPLHF
TRBJ1-6 | TRBV11-1 | CASSLLGHGNSPLHF
TRBJ2-5 | TRBV25-1 | CASSHARGTRETQYF
TRBJ1-2 | TRBV25-1 | CASRRPWEGVRGYTF
TRBJ2-1 | TRBV11-2 | CASSLSRDRDYNEQFF